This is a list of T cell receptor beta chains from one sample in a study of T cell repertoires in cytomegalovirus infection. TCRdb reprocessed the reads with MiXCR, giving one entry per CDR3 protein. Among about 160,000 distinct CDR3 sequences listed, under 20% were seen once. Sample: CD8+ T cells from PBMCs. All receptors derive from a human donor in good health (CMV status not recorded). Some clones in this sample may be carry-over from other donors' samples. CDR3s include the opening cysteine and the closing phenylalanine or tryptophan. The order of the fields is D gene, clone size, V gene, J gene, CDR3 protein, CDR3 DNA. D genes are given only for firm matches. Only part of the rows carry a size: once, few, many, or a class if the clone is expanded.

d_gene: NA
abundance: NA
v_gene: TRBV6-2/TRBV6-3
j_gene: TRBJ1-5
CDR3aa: CASSYSGAGQPQHF
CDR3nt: TGTGCCAGCAGTTATTCAGGGGCCGGCCAGCCCCAGCATTTT

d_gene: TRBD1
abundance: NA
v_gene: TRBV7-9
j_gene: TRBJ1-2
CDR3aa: CASQEPGQGEYGYTF
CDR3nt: TGTGCCAGCCAAGAACCTGGGCAGGGGGAATATGGCTACACCTTC

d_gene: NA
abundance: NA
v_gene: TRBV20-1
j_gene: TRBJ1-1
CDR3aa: CSARDGVTTGNTEAFF
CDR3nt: TGCAGTGCTAGAGATGGGGTGACGACGGGGAACACTGAAGCTTTCTTT

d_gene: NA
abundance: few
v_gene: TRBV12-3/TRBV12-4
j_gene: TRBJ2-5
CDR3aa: CASSLGPIETQYF
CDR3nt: TGTGCCAGCAGTTTAGGGCCCATAGAGACCCAGTACTTC

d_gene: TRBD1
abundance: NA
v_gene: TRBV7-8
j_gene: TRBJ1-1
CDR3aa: CASSPGQGQAFF
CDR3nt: TGTGCCAGCAGCCCGGGACAGGGGCAGGCTTTCTTT

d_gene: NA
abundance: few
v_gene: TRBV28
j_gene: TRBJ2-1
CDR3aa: CASSFPQLAYNEQFF
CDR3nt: TGTGCCAGCAGTTTTCCCCAGCTAGCCTACAATGAGCAGTTCTTC

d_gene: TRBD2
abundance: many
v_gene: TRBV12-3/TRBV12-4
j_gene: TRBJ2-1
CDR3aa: CASSDPLRLAGDNEQFF
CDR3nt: TGTGCCAGCAGTGACCCCCTTCGACTAGCGGGGGACAATGAGCAGTTCTTC

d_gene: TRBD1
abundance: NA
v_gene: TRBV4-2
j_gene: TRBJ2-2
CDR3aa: CASSQVRGGQGPGELFF
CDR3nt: TGTGCCAGCAGCCAAGTTCGGGGAGGACAGGGCCCCGGGGAGCTGTTTTTT

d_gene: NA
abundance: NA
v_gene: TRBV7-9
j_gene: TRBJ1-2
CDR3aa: CASTSRGLGGYTF
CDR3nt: TGTGCCAGCACCTCGCGGGGGCTGGGTGGCTACACCTTC

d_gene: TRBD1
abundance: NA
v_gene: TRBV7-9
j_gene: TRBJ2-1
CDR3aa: CASSLRTGPSSYNEQFF
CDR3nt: TGTGCCAGCAGTTTACGGACAGGCCCGAGCTCCTACAATGAGCAGTTCTTC

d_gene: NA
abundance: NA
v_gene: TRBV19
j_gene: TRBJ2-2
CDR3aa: CATKTPGGELFF
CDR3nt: TGTGCCACCAAGACCCCAGGCGGGGAGCTGTTTTTT

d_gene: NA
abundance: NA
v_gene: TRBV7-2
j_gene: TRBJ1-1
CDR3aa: CASRIRGGVGTKAFF
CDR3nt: TGTGCCAGCAGAATAAGGGGGGGTGTTGGCACTAAAGCTTTCTTT

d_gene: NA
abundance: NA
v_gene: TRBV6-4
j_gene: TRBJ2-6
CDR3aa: CASTPGGRGANVLTF
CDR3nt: TGTGCCAGCACCCCAGGCGGTCGGGGGGCCAACGTCCTGACTTTC

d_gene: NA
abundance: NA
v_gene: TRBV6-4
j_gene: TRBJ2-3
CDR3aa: CASSDEPGADTQYF
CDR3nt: TGTGCCAGCAGTGACGAGCCAGGGGCAGATACGCAGTATTTT

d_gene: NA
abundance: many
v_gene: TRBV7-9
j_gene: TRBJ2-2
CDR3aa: CASSPIDGPTGELFF
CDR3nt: TGTGCCAGCAGCCCGATCGATGGACCCACCGGGGAGCTGTTTTTT

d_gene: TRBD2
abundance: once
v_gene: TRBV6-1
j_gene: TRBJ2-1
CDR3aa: CATSGLAGVGEQFF
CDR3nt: TGTGCCACGTCGGGACTAGCGGGAGTTGGTGAGCAGTTCTTC

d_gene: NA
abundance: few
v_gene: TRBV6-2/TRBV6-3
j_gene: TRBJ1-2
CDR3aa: CASREDPYGYTF
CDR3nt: TGTGCCAGCAGGGAGGATCCTTATGGCTACACCTTC

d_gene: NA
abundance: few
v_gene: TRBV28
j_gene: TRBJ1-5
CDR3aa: CASSLLLGGTNQPQHF
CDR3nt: TGTGCCAGCAGTCTCCTCCTAGGAGGGACCAATCAGCCCCAGCATTTT

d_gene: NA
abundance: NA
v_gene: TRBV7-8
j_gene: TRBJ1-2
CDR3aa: CASSRPPAYGYTF
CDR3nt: TGTGCCAGCAGCCGACCCCCAGCCTATGGCTACACCTTC

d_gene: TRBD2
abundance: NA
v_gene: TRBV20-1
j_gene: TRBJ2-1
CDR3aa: CSGRRSGLAGDHEQFF
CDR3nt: TGCAGTGGTCGTCGTTCGGGACTAGCGGGAGACCATGAGCAGTTCTTC

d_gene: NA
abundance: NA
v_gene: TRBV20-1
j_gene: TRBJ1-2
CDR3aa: CSAREGYGYTF
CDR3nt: TGCAGTGCTAGAGAAGGATATGGCTACACCTTC

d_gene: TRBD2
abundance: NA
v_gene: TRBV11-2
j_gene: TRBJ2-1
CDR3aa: CASSLGGRADDEQFF
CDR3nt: TGTGCCAGCAGCTTGGGCGGGAGGGCCGACGATGAGCAGTTCTTC

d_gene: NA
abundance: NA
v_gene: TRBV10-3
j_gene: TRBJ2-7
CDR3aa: CAISESGRGGLYEQYF
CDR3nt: TGTGCCATCAGTGAGTCGGGAAGGGGAGGCCTCTACGAGCAGTACTTC

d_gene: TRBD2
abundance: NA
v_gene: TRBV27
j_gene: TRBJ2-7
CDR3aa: CASRLAGGPNEQYF
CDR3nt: TGTGCCAGCAGGCTAGCGGGAGGGCCTAACGAGCAGTACTTC

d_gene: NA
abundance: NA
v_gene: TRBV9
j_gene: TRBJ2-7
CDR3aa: CASSVSSSPYEQYF
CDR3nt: TGTGCCAGCAGCGTAAGTTCGTCCCCCTACGAGCAGTACTTC

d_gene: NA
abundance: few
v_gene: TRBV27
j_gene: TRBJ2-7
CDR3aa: CASSRGRFSYEQYF
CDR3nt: TGTGCCAGCAGTCGAGGCAGGTTCTCCTACGAGCAGTACTTC

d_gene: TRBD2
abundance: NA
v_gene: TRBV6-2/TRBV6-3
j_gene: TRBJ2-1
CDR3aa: CASSLLAGGLNEQFF
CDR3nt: TGTGCCAGCAGCCTACTAGCGGGAGGGCTAAATGAGCAGTTCTTC

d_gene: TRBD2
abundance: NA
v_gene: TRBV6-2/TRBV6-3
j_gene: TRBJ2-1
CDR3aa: CASSSLASYNEQFF
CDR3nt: TGTGCCAGCAGTTCACTAGCGTCCTACAATGAGCAGTTCTTC

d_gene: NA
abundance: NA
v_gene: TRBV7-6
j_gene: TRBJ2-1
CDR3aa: CASSPPGGRGGEQFF
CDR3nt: TGTGCCAGCAGCCCCCCTGGTGGGAGGGGGGGTGAGCAGTTCTTC

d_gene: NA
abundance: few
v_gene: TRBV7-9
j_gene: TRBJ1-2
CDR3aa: CASSTGQYGYTF
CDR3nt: TGTGCCAGCAGCACAGGACAATATGGCTACACCTTC

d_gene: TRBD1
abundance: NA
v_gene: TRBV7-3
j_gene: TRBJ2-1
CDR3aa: CASSPSGQGLDEQFF
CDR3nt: TGTGCCAGCAGCCCGTCGGGACAGGGCCTTGATGAGCAGTTCTTC

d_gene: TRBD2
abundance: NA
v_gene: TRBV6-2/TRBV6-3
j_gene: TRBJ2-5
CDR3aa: CASRRSLAVQETQYF
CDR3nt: TGTGCCAGCAGACGTTCCCTAGCGGTACAAGAGACCCAGTACTTC

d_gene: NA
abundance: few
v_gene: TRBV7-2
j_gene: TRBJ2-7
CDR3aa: CASTPNLGQYEQYF
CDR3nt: TGTGCCAGCACCCCGAATCTCGGACAGTACGAGCAGTACTTC

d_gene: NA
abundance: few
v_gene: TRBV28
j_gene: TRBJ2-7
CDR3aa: CASSYDTFLYEQYF
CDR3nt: TGTGCCAGCAGTTACGACACCTTCCTCTACGAGCAGTACTTC

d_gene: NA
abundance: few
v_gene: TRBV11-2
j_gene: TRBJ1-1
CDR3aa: CASNPTGAYTEAFF
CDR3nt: TGTGCCAGCAACCCCACGGGGGCATACACTGAAGCTTTCTTT

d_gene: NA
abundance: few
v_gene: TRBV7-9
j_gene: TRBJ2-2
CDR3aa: CASSPFGMDTGELFF
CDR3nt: TGTGCCAGCAGCCCCTTTGGGATGGACACCGGGGAGCTGTTTTTT

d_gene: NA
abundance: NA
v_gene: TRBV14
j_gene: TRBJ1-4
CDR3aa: CASSQEWGTNEKLFF
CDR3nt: TGTGCCAGCAGCCAAGAATGGGGGACTAATGAAAAACTGTTTTTT

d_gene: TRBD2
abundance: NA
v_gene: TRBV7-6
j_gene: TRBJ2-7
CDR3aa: CASSQLAGGNHEQYF
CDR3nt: TGTGCCAGCAGCCAGCTAGCGGGAGGGAACCACGAGCAGTACTTC

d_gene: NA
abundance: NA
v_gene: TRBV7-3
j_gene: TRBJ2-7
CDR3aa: CDSSFGAGEQYF
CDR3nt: TGTGACAGCAGCTTTGGGGCGGGGGAGCAGTACTTC

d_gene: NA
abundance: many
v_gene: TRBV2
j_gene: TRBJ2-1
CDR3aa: CASSEIMDEQFF
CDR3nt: TGTGCCAGCAGTGAAATTATGGATGAGCAGTTCTTC

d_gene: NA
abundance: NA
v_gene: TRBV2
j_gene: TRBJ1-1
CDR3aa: CAIPAEAFF
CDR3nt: TGTGCCATCCCAGCTGAAGCTTTCTTT

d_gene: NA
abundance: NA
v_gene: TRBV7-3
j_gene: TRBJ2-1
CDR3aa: CASSSRTGLGDEQFF
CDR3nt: TGTGCCAGCAGCTCTCGAACGGGCCTTGGGGATGAGCAGTTCTTC

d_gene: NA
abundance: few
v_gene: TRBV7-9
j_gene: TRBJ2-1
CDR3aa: CASNIEAVVYNEQFF
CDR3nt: TGTGCCAGCAACATCGAGGCGGTAGTCTACAATGAGCAGTTCTTC

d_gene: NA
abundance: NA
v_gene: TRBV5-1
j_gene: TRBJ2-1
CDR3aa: CASSLVGGPDEQFF
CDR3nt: TGCGCCAGCAGCTTGGTAGGGGGGCCGGACGAGCAGTTCTTC

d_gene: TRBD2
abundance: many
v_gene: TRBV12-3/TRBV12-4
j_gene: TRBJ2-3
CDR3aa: CASSWASGSTDTQYF
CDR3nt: TGTGCCAGCAGTTGGGCTAGCGGGAGCACGGATACGCAGTATTTT

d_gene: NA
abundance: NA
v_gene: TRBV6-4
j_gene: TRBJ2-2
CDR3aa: CASSEGDDTGELFF
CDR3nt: TGTGCCAGCAGTGAGGGGGATGACACCGGGGAGCTGTTTTTT

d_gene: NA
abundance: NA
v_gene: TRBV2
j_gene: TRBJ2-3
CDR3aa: CASETDFSTDTQYF
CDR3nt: TGTGCCAGCGAAACAGACTTTAGCACAGATACGCAGTATTTT

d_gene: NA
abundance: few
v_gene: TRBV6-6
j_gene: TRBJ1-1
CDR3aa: CASSDRENTEAFF
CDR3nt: TGTGCCAGTAGTGACAGAGAGAACACTGAAGCTTTCTTT